The 30 T cell receptor beta chains below all came from one sample that was sequenced in a study of blood T cell repertoires in COVID-19. The method was immunoSEQ multiplex PCR; TCRdb's version includes in-frame clones alone and lacks a portion of them. This table holds 200,000 to 250,000 clones, roughly 80% found once. Material: peripheral blood. The receptors here all came from a woman aged 60-75 years who had recovered from COVID-19.

This chain links TRBV6-4 with TRBJ2-2, with 7 bases fitting TRBD2. CDR3 length: 17 residues. The germline CDR1 and CDR2 sequences are MRHNA and SNTAGT. The V and J ends lost 2 bases and 4 bases, in that order; junction bases with no gene match: 10. The CDR3 sequence is CASSDGAQRGSTGELFF. The CDR3 DNA follows: TGTGCCAGCAGTGACGGCGCCCAGCGGGGCTCCACCGGGGAGCTGTTTTTT.

The chain has TRBV7-9 and TRBJ1-3, with D tentatively TRBD1 (5 bases). Trimming took 3 bases from V and 0 from J, leaving 9 bases between them. CDR1 and CDR2 (germline): SEHNR, FQNEAQ (reference sequence). The CDR3 has 15 residues. CDR3 bases: TGTGCCAGCAGCTTTAGACAGACCTCTGGAAACACCATATATTTT. Translation gives CASSFRQTSGNTIYF.

Only one count was recorded for this clone. The gene calls are TRBV11-2 and TRBJ2-7; TRBD2 aligns across 9 bases. This CDR3 is 14 amino acids long. Germline loops: CDR1 SGHAT, CDR2 FQNNGV. V trimming: 1 base; J trimming: 7 bases; junction bases outside the gene matches: 5. CDR3 loop: CASSLVLAGSEQYF. The CDR3 nucleotides read TGTGCCAGCAGCTTAGTGCTAGCGGGGTCTGAGCAGTACTTC.

This clone was detected only a few times. The chain recombines TRBV9 with TRBJ1-3, with a weak D call TRBD1 (6 bases). Germline V CDR1 and CDR2: SGDLS, YYNGEE. The V end was cut by 3 bases, the J end by 0 bases, with 19 bases between. This CDR3 is 18 amino acids long. CDR3: CASSAQRTATTSGNTIYF. CDR3 DNA sequence: TGTGCCAGCAGCGCGCAGAGGACAGCGACTACCTCTGGAAACACCATATATTTT.

V is TRBV3-1 (or the pseudogene TRBV3-2) and J is TRBJ1-1; D might be TRBD1 (5 bases). From germline, CDR1 is LGHDT and CDR2 YNNKEL (reference sequence). This CDR3 spans 16 amino acids. With 5 bases removed from V and 4 bases from J, the gap between germline ends came to 20 bases. The CDR3: CASSYLGLQGGTEAFF. DNA for the CDR3: TGTGCCAGCAGCTACCTTGGTCTCCAGGGCGGCACTGAAGCTTTCTTT.

This chain uses TRBV6-4 with TRBJ2-7; 8 bases agree with TRBD1. With V trimmed by 2 bases and J by 0 bases, 3 bases remained unmatched. Germline V gene lookup returns CDR1 MRHNA and CDR2 SNTAGT. The CDR3 extends over 15 amino acids. For the CDR3, the DNA is TGTGCCAGCAGTGACACCACAGGGGGCTCCTACGAGCAGTACTTC. Translating gives CASSDTTGGSYEQYF.

The chain employs TRBV7-2 and TRBJ2-3, with D possibly TRBD1 on 7 matching bases. V was clipped by 3 bases and J by 5 bases, with 21 bases between them. The CDR3 covers 17 residues. CDR1 SGHTA and CDR2 FQGNSA come from the germline V gene. CDR3: CASSLFPGVDREDTQYF. The CDR3 nucleotides read TGTGCCAGCAGCTTGTTCCCGGGGGTTGACAGGGAAGATACGCAGTATTTT. Based on the CDR3 plus reference TRBV7-2 and TRBJ2-3, the full variable domain is GAGVSQSPSNKVTEKGKDVELRCDPISGHTALYWYRQSLGQGLEFLIYFQGNSAPDKSGLPSDRFSAERTGGSVSTLTIQRTQQEDSAVYLCASSLFPGVDREDTQYFGPGTRLTVL.

Only a few counts were recorded for this clone. The CDR3 DNA sequence: TGTGCCAGCAGCTTAGACATAGCTAACTATGGCTACACCTTC. This gives the protein CASSLDIANYGYTF. This sequence joins TRBV5-5 and TRBJ1-2; D gene unclear. The CDR3 is made up of 14 amino acids. Germline V gene lookup returns CDR1 SGHKS and CDR2 YYEKEE (reference sequence). Between the trimmed V and J ends, which lost 2 bases and 0 bases, there was a span of 8 bases. Combining the CDR3 with reference TRBV5-5 and TRBJ1-2 gives the whole variable domain DAGVTQSPTHLIKTRGQQVTLRCSPISGHKSVSWYQQVLGQGPQFIFQYYEKEERGRGNFPDRFSARQFPNYSSELNVNALLLGDSALYLCASSLDIANYGYTFGSGTRLTVV.

A word on this clone: Mismatch with germline at one junction end may stem from a read error. The V gene is TRBV12-5, the J gene TRBJ2-7; possible D gene TRBD1, 5 bases. The length of the CDR3 is 17 residues. In germline, CDR1 is LGHNT, CDR2 FRNRAP. CDR3 residues: CASGLEPGNLYSHEQYF. For the CDR3, the DNA is TGTGCTAGTGGTTTGGAACCAGGGAACTTGTACTCCCACGAGCAGTACTTC. Full variable domain (outside the CDR3, taken from reference TRBV12-5 and TRBJ2-7): DARVTQTPRHKVTEMGQEVTMRCQPILGHNTVFWYRQTMMQGLELLAYFRNRAPLDDSGMPKDRFSAEMPDATLATLKIQPSEPRDSAVYFCASGLEPGNLYSHEQYFGPGTRLTVT.

The CDR3 protein is CASSISGVGWNEQFF. In DNA, the CDR3 is TGTGCCAGCAGCATTAGCGGTGTAGGCTGGAATGAGCAGTTCTTC. The chain has TRBV7-2 and TRBJ2-1; D might be TRBD2 (6 bases). V shed 5 bases and J shed 7 bases, with 18 bases lying between them. The CDR3 is 15 amino acids. Germline V gives CDR1 SGHTA, CDR2 FQGNSA.

The chain has TRBV27 and TRBJ1-5; possible D gene TRBD1, 5 bases. Trimming cost V 5 bases and J 2 bases, with 19 bases left between them. The CDR3 totals 17 residues. Germline assignment: CDR1 MNHEY and CDR2 SMNVEV (reference sequence). Written as DNA, the CDR3 is TGTGCCAGCAGTAGGCTTCAGGGTCCTTCGCGCAATCAGCCCCAGCATTTT. This codes for CASSRLQGPSRNQPQHF.

The V call is TRBV2, the J call TRBJ1-4; 7 nucleotides line up with TRBD1. Germline loops: CDR1 SNHLY, CDR2 FYNNEI. Unmatched junction bases numbered 14, after V lost 6 bases and J lost 4 bases. This CDR3 is built from 17 residues. The CDR3 is CASSGGQRLYDNEKLFF. CDR3 bases: TGTGCCAGCAGCGGGGGACAGCGCCTTTATGATAATGAAAAACTGTTTTTT.

The chain is built from TRBV4-3 and TRBJ1-4; tentative D call: TRBD1 (5 bases). This CDR3 has 16 amino acids. Germline CDR1 and CDR2: LGHNA and YSLEER. V was pared by 0 bases and J by 7 bases, with 15 bases between. Written as DNA, the CDR3 is TGCGCCAGCAGCCAAGAGCTGAGGGGCGGGAGTGAAAAACTGTTTTTT. This translates into CASSQELRGGSEKLFF.

The genes are TRBV29-1 and TRBJ2-5, with D possibly TRBD1 on 6 matching bases. This CDR3 spans 11 amino acids. V lost 3 bases and J lost 5, with 7 bases in between. Per germline, CDR1 SQVTM and CDR2 ANQGSEA. The CDR3 nucleotides are TGCAGCGTTGAGGGGGCGGAGACCCAGTACTTC. Translation: CSVEGAETQYF.

The chain is built from TRBV4-2 and TRBJ1-1; D may be TRBD1 (5 bases). Trimming took 1 base from V and 3 from J, leaving 9 bases between them. Per germline, CDR1 LGHNA and CDR2 YNFKEQ. This CDR3 contains 14 residues. The CDR3 loop is CASSQARGYTEAFF. The CDR3 bases are TGTGCCAGCAGCCAAGCCCGGGGGTACACTGAAGCTTTCTTT.

CDR3 residues: CAWSRNSQENYGYTF. As DNA, the CDR3 is TGTGCCTGGAGCAGAAACAGCCAGGAAAACTATGGCTACACCTTC. The V call is TRBV30, the J call TRBJ1-2; D gene unclear. V was cut by 3 bases and J by 2 bases, with 16 bases left in between. This CDR3 is built from 15 residues. The V gene's germline CDR1 is GTSNPN and CDR2 SVGIG (reference sequence). Drawing the rest from reference TRBV30 and TRBJ1-2, the complete variable domain is SQTIHQWPATLVQPVGSPLSLECTVEGTSNPNLYWYRQAAGRGLQLLFYSVGIGQISSEVPQNLSASRPQDRQFILSSKKLLLSDSGFYLCAWSRNSQENYGYTFGSGTRLTVV.

CDR3 amino acids: CASSEGRGQGYTF. Written as DNA, the CDR3 is TGTGCCAGCAGCGAAGGCAGGGGGCAAGGCTACACCTTC. The gene calls are TRBV13 and TRBJ1-2, with 8 bases that match TRBD1. Germline V gives CDR1 PRHDT, CDR2 FYEKMQ (reference sequence). CDR3 length: 13 amino acids. Trimming removed 5 bases from V and 8 bases from J; junction bases left unmatched: 7.

This clone has only a few counts. The CDR3 spells CASSRQISYNEQFF. DNA for the CDR3: TGTGCCAGCAGCCGACAGATCTCCTACAATGAGCAGTTCTTC. The genes are TRBV5-6 and TRBJ2-1; D is possibly TRBD1 (5 bases). This CDR3 spans 14 amino acids. Germline assignment: CDR1 SGHDT and CDR2 YYEEEE. V dropped 4 bases and J dropped 0 bases, with 8 bases sitting between them.

This clone has only one observation. V and J are TRBV6-5 and TRBJ2-1; the match to TRBD1 covers 10 bases. Germline-derived CDR1 and CDR2 are MNHEY and SVGAGI. Trimming cost V 6 bases and J 5 bases; bases outside gene matches: 7. This CDR3 contains 15 residues. The CDR3 region is CASRVRDRGHNEQFF. DNA for the CDR3: TGTGCCAGCAGGGTACGGGACAGGGGCCACAATGAGCAGTTCTTC.

V gene TRBV7-2 combines with J gene TRBJ2-3, with 13 bases identical to TRBD2. The V segment lost 6 bases and the J segment 2 bases; nucleotides outside the gene matches: 8. There are 17 residues in the CDR3. Looked up from germline, CDR1 is SGHTA and CDR2 is FQGNSA. The DNA for the CDR3 is TGTGCCAGCAGTTTGTGGACTAGCGGGGGCCTCACAGATACGCAGTATTTT. As protein: CASSLWTSGGLTDTQYF.

The chain has TRBV19 and TRBJ2-7; possible D gene TRBD1, 6 bases. Germline-derived CDR1 and CDR2 are LNHDA and SQIVND (reference sequence). The V and J ends lost 11 bases and 2 bases respectively, with 16 bases between them. This CDR3 contains 13 residues. In DNA form, the CDR3 reads TGTGCCGCCGGGCCGGGACACCCCTACGAGCAGTACTTC. The encoded protein is CAAGPGHPYEQYF. The variable domain in full, with the rest retrieved from reference TRBV19 and TRBJ2-7, is DGGITQSPKYLFRKEGQNVTLSCEQNLNHDAMYWYRQDPGQGLRLIYYSQIVNDFQKGDIAEGYSVSREKKESFPLTVTSAQKNPTAFYLCAAGPGHPYEQYFGPGTRLTVT.

V is TRBV2 and J is TRBJ2-3; 7 bases agree with TRBD1. The V and J ends lost 3 bases and 10 bases, in that order; junction bases with no gene match: 7. The germline gives CDR1 SNHLY, CDR2 FYNNEI. The CDR3 spans 13 residues. The CDR3 DNA follows: TGTGCCAGCAGTGATCAAGGACAGGTATCGCAGTATTTT. Translation: CASSDQGQVSQYF. Supplemented by reference TRBV2 and TRBJ2-3, the full variable domain reads EPEVTQTPSHQVTQMGQEVILRCVPISNHLYFYWYRQILGQKVEFLVSFYNNEISEKSEIFDDQFSVERPDGSNFTLKIRSTKLEDSAMYFCASSDQGQVSQYFGPGTRLTVL.

This chain joins TRBV5-1 and TRBJ1-1, with D tentatively TRBD1 (5 bases). Germline V CDR1 and CDR2: SGHRS, YFSETQ. The CDR3 sequence is 15 residues long. Trimming shortened V by 0 bases and J by 4 bases, and 13 bases separated the two germline ends. The CDR3 DNA reads TGCGCCAGCAGCTTGGACCAAGGGGTAGTCACTGAAGCTTTCTTT. As protein: CASSLDQGVVTEAFF.

This rearrangement joins TRBV7-6 to TRBJ1-5; unclear D gene. The CDR3 has 13 amino acids. Germline CDR1 and CDR2: SGHVS and FNYEAQ. Trimming took 5 bases from V and 10 from J, leaving 15 bases between them. CDR3 DNA sequence: TGTGCCAGCAGCCAGGAACGTGGGTCCCCCCAGCATTTT. This encodes CASSQERGSPQHF.

V gene TRBV10-3 combines with J gene TRBJ2-3; the match to TRBD1 covers 10 bases. The ends lost 3 bases at V and 5 bases at J; junction bases unmatched: 8. Germline V gene sequence: CDR1 ENHRY, CDR2 SYGVKD. The CDR3 runs 16 residues. The CDR3 sequence: CAISDPDRGRIDTQYF. In DNA, the CDR3 is TGTGCCATCAGTGACCCAGACAGGGGGCGGATAGATACGCAGTATTTT.

This clone was observed a few times. The CDR3 bases are TGCAGCGTTGAACGGGGAAGGATCACTGAAGCTTTCTTT. Its protein is CSVERGRITEAFF. The V gene is TRBV29-1, the J gene TRBJ1-1; D unclear. CDR3 length: 13 residues. Trimming shortened V by 2 bases and J by 4 bases, and 11 bases separated the two germline ends. Germline CDR1 is SQVTM and CDR2 is ANQGSEA.

The chain is built from TRBV18 and TRBJ2-3, with D hard to call. Germline V gene sequence: CDR1 KGHSH, CDR2 LQKENI. V shed 3 bases and J shed 0 bases, with 4 bases lying between them. CDR3 length: 13 residues. The CDR3 spells CASSPASTDTQYF. CDR3 nucleotides: TGTGCCAGCTCACCGGCTAGCACAGATACGCAGTATTTT.

V gene TRBV5-1 combines with J gene TRBJ2-7; 11 bases fit TRBD1. This CDR3 has 16 residues. After removal of 4 bases from V and 4 bases from J, the junction contained 10 bases not matched to a gene. Germline CDR1 and CDR2: SGHRS and YFSETQ. The CDR3 DNA reads TGCGCCAGCAGCAAAGGACAGGGGGCGCTTACTTACGAGCAGTACTTC. As protein: CASSKGQGALTYEQYF. Based on the CDR3 plus reference TRBV5-1 and TRBJ2-7, the full variable domain is KAGVTQTPRYLIKTRGQQVTLSCSPISGHRSVSWYQQTPGQGLQFLFEYFSETQRNKGNFPGRFSGRQFSNSRSEMNVSTLELGDSALYLCASSKGQGALTYEQYFGPGTRLTVT.

V and J are TRBV10-1 and TRBJ2-3, with D possibly being TRBD2 (5 bases). V shed 4 bases and J shed 5 bases, with 13 bases lying between them. CDR3 length equals 14 residues. Looked up from germline, CDR1 is WNHNN and CDR2 is SYGVQD (reference sequence). The CDR3 is CASSGLTIGDTQYF. As DNA, the CDR3 is TGCGCCAGCAGTGGGCTGACTATTGGAGATACGCAGTATTTT.

The gene calls are TRBV5-1 and TRBJ1-4, with D tentatively TRBD1 (5 bases). The CDR3 is 15 residues long. Trimming left V 4 bases short and J 0 bases short, with 10 bases between. CDR1 and CDR2 (germline): SGHRS, YFSETQ. CDR3 loop: CASSGGTATNEKLFF. In nucleotides, the CDR3 is TGCGCCAGCAGCGGCGGGACGGCAACTAATGAAAAACTGTTTTTT.